This TCR beta chain appears in the sequencing data of a study of cytomegalovirus exposure and HLA in healthy donors (dated by TCRdb to about 2017). The study in broad terms: An earlier analysis of 587 of the donors reported roughly 300 Gb of sequence data and 90 million to 120 million unique TCR beta sequences obtained from 150 million to 200 million T cells. An early release covering approximately 600 HLA-typed donors comprised approximately 300 gigabases of sequencing data and roughly 85 million unique TCR sequences. The genetic ancestry cluster associated with self-reported Caucasian donors included 80% to 90% of the 398 genotyped donors. The study aimed to test whether cataloging public T cell receptors could reveal signatures of past pathogen exposure. The study used immunosequencing to profile the T cell repertoires of approximately 630 subjects and linked those repertoires to cytomegalovirus serostatus. Along with the roughly 700-subject first cohort, a separate validation cohort of over a hundred different subjects was used. The study combined high-throughput TCR immunosequencing, statistical association of individual TCRs with disease status, and machine learning to predict cytomegalovirus infection status. A later analysis re-examined previously published TCR beta repertoires from over 500 donors and added high-resolution HLA genotyping to investigate patterns of TCR occurrence. In the later analysis, no new phenotypic data were used to find candidate immune exposures; instead, reliance was placed on TCR beta sequences and their occurrence across donors. An earlier analysis of 587 of the donors applied high-throughput TCR beta sequencing to assess whether each TCR beta V gene segment acted as functional or pseudogenic. Donor age, sex, ethnicity and CMV serostatus were collected together with the repertoire data. Genome-wide SNP genotypes for about three fifths of the roughly 670 donors were used in a later genetic analysis, which treated that subset as a discovery cohort. All discovery cohort repertoires had been generated on a single sequencing platform. HLA typing covered class I and class II loci at four-digit resolution. The number of donors typed differed by locus, with 629-630 for A, B, C, DRB1 and DQB1, roughly 520 for DQA1, approximately 570 for DPA1, and some 440 for DPB1. Because of strong linkage in the cohort, roughly five DR-DQ haplotypes were treated as single units for association and clustering. Across some 400 genotyped donors of the cohort, an average of about 240,000 unique TCR beta nucleotide sequences per donor were sequenced, and roughly a sixth of those sequences were non-productive. On the study overall, not on this receptor specifically: Cytomegalovirus status was reported to be diagnosed by the classifier with high specificity and sensitivity in both the original and validation cohorts. Sequencing depth was assumed to be roughly uniform across donors in the presence/absence analyses, though that assumption may not hold. In an earlier analysis of more than 500 of the donors, most TCR beta V segments appeared in productive rearrangements about 87% or about 30% of the time, broadly matching IMGT annotations. In a later analysis, most CMV-associated TCR beta chains were found to appear HLA-restricted, with HLA associations seemingly driven largely by CMV exposure. Only TCR beta chains were sequenced in this cohort, and the absence of alpha or paired-chain data limited detectable features. A later analysis found that TCR association rates varied across HLA loci, with DRB1 alleles showing the most associated TCRs and HLA-C alleles the fewest. At a false discovery rate of 0.05, a later analysis linked around 15,000 TCR beta sequences to specific HLA alleles. A later genetic analysis reported fewer N-insertions in productive TCRs among donors in an Asian-associated ancestry cluster than the approximately 670-donor mean. Strong co-occurrence of HLA alleles, especially DR and DQ, made assigning TCR associations to individual alleles difficult. Three of the identified cytomegalovirus-associated TCR beta chains were confirmed in vitro to be specific for cytomegalovirus antigens. Some IMGT-functional V segments, including TRBV6-2 and TRBV6-3, could not be distinguished by the 87-base-pair reads and were therefore excluded. A cluster of highly shared sequence variants was judged likely to represent a technical artifact of the sequencing pipeline. Compared with equally common non-associated chains, HLA-associated TCR beta chains in a later analysis were more clonally expanded and had lower generation probabilities. Several of the top co-occurrence clusters appeared to be linked to parvovirus B19, influenza, CMV and Epstein-Barr virus, according to a later analysis. Immune exposure information for the cohort was limited to CMV serostatus. It was suggested by the authors that the approach could potentially be generalized to other disease states and immunological phenotypes. While some public TCRs were present in many individuals, most TCR sequences turned up only very rarely across donors. Linkage disequilibrium might explain the correlated functional status among segregating V segments, but an unknown experimental factor could not be excluded. The study listed 164 TCR beta chains as associated with cytomegalovirus. Because HLA typing was missing for some donors at each locus, association tests included only the typed subset. Because counts were too low, about 18 rarely observed V segments, including chromosome 9 orphons, were left out of the earlier analysis of about 500 of the donors. A later genetic analysis associated a missense DCLRE1C variant with V-gene and J-gene trimming of TCR beta chains, and an independent cohort replicated the association. A further reported finding was that TCR beta sequences accurately predicted the HLA-A and HLA-B alleles for most subjects in the first cohort.

Receptor amplification or capture employed the immunoSEQ multiplex PCR assay. A mixture of 60 forward primers for TCR Vbeta segments and 13 reverse primers for TCR Jbeta segments was used in the multiplex PCR. A multiplex PCR assay on genomic DNA amplified the CDR3 region of rearranged TCR beta genes. Amplified TCR beta libraries were sequenced as 87-base-pair reads on the Illumina HiSeq System. The paper's data handling went like this. A later analysis counted around 72 million unique TCR beta chains across the 550 to 750 repertoires, and 10 million to 12 million of these chains were shared by at least two donors. Raw reads were error-corrected and collapsed into unique sequences with a nearest-neighbor algorithm that merged closely related sequences to remove PCR and sequencing errors. To assign V, D and J gene segments, CDR3 sequences were aligned to IMGT reference sequences. For a sequence to be retained, a match of at least six nucleotides to both a V gene segment and a J gene segment was required. Rearrangements were classified as productive when the CDR3 lacked stop codons and remained in frame with V and J, and all other rearrangements were classified as non-productive. Following IMGT convention, CDR3 was defined as the stretch from the second conserved V-encoded cysteine to the conserved J-encoded phenylalanine. The earlier analysis of around 640 of the donors excluded sequences that lacked an unambiguous match to a single V gene segment. In an earlier analysis of several hundred of the donors, V segments were called functional above 56.7% productive rearrangements and were called segregating when the between-donor standard deviation exceeded 5%. To diagnose cytomegalovirus status from the catalog of TCR beta chain sequences, a statistical classification framework was built. In a later analysis, V and J genes were assigned by comparing TCR nucleotide sequences against IMGT/GENE-DB human TR gene sequences. In a later analysis, CDR3 sequences and most-parsimonious VDJ recombination scenarios were assigned using the TCRdist pipeline. In a later analysis, each TCR beta chain was defined by its CDR3 amino acid sequence together with its V-gene family, and reads lacking a unique V-gene family were excluded. To address suspected cross-contamination and a sequencing artifact, a later analysis removed 592 highly shared, low-generation-probability nucleotide sequences. For each public chain, a later analysis derived a clonal expansion index from normalized ranks of inferred template counts within each repertoire. In a later analysis, generation probabilities were computed using a VDJ recombination model fitted to out-of-frame rearrangements, and the results were checked against IGoR. Hypergeometric tests were used in a later analysis to score TCR-TCR, TCR-HLA and TCR-CMV co-occurrence, with a repertoire-size bias correction applied to the TCR pairs. In a later analysis, false discovery rates were estimated by permuting HLA or CMV assignments 20 times. In a later analysis, co-occurring TCRs were grouped with DBSCAN, and TCRdist sequence similarity was added when clustering was performed within HLA-allele-positive subsets. Repertoires with fewer than 30,000 or more than 120,000 public chains, plus five repertoires with anomalous nucleotide sharing, were excluded from co-occurrence clustering. TCRdb obtained this table from immuneACCESS and retained in-frame rearrangements with V and J assigned. These tables miss some clones; where compared with another copy, unresolved V genes account for less than half of the shortfall, and the remainder is unexplained. That table supplies the V and J calls and clone size; D and trimming were determined from the DNA. The sample table includes around 140,000 clones. The top ten constitute 1.5% to 2% of the sample.

The CDR3, cysteine through phenylalanine, is 17 amino acids long. Of the read, only the CDR3 DNA is kept; its 51 bases are in frame from base 1. Ends trimmed: V by 0 bases, J by 1 base; bases unmatched to a gene: 7. CDR1 and CDR2 are read off the germline V gene as SGHRS and YFSETQ. A remark on this clone: No cognate antigen has been identified for it.

The cohort consisted of 650 to 850 healthy bone marrow donors. All cohort members were sampled while nominally healthy, although unrecorded immune exposures were likely present. The donor was CMV seronegative and belonged to the group of around 350 seronegative cohort members. A peripheral blood sample was provided by each donor, and peripheral blood mononuclear cells were used for TCR beta sequencing. The Qiagen DNeasy Blood Extraction Kit was used to extract genomic DNA from the blood cell samples. Sequenced: PBMCs. The V and J segments used are TRBV5-1 and TRBJ1-3; the central 7 bases match TRBD1. The receptor was derived from a woman between 45 and 65 years old in good health and CMV-seronegative. The CDR3 here reads CASSLGGIQGSGNTIYF. The DNA sequence is TGCGCCAGCAGCTTGGGGGGGATACAGGGGTCTGGAAACACCATATATTTT.